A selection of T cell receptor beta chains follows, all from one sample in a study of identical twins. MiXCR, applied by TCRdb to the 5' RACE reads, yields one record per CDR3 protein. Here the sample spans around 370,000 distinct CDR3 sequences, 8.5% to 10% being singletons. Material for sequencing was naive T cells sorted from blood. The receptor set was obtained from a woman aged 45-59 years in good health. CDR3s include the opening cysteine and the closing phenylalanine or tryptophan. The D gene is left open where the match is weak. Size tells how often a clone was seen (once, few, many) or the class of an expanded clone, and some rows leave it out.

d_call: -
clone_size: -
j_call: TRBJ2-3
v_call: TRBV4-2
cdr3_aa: CASSQRDPDTQYF

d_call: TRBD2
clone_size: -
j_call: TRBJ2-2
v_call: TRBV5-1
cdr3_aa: CASSPSGRYGGELFF

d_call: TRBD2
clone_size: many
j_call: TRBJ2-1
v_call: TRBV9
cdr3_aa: CASSVGGRGTALGNEQFF

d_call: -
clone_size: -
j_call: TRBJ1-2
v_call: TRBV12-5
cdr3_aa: CASVMRSEQYGYTF

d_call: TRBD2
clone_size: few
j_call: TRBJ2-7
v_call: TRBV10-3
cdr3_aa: CAISPGLAGDYEQYF

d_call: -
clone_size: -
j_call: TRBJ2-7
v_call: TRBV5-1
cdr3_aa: CASSLTTGAVGEQYF

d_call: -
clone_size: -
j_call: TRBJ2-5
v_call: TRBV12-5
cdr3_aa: CASGLGPTLTYQETQYF

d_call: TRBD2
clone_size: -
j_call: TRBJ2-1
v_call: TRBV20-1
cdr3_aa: CSARDLPTSGSGNAAKEQFF

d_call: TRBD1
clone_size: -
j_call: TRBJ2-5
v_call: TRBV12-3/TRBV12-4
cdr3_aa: CASSLGDSYQETQYF

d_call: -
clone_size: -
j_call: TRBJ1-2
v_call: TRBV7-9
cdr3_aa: CASTLMYGYTF

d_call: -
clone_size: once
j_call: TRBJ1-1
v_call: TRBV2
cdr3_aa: CASSAIPNGEAFF

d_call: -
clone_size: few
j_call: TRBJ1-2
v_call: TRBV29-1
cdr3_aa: CSGVSAVDYGYTF

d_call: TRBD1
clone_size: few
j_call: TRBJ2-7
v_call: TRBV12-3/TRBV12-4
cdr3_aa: CASTSRRQGDEQYF

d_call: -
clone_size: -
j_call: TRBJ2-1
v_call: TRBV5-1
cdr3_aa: CASSLLGGTNEQFF

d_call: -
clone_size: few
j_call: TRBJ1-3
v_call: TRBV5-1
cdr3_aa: CASSGGAGASGNTIYF

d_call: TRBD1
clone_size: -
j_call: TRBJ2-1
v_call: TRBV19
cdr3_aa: CASSRPGQARNEQFF

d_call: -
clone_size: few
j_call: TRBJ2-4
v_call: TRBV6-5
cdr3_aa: CASSRDHLAKNIQYF

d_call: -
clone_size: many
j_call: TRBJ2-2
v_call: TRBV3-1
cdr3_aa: CASSQDQVGELFF

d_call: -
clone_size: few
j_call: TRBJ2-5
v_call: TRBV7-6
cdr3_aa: CASSLEAGGMETQYF

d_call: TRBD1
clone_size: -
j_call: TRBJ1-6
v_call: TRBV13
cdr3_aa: CASSNQQGPTYNSPLHF